This T cell receptor (beta chain) was observed in a study of CD8 T cells in ankylosing spondylitis. Study observations and caveats: What seemed typical of ankylosing spondylitis blood was a TCR beta motif built from several highly homologous variants.

One entry per CDR3 protein, called by TCRdb with MiXCR from the 5' RACE reads. Of hundreds of thousands of distinct CDR3 sequences listed, roughly a third are singletons. With respect to this clonotype: Antigen unknown.

With 0 bases removed from V and 2 bases from J, the gap between germline ends came to 18 bases. The germline V gene has CDR1 DFQATT and CDR2 SNEGSKA (reference sequence). The length of the CDR3 is 17 residues. This sequence was found in a male donor with ankylosing spondylitis or in good health (not recorded which). This sequence joins TRBV20-1 and TRBJ2-3, with D possibly TRBD2 on 6 matching bases. Sequencing used blood, either unsorted or a sorted T cell fraction (not recorded which). CDR3 loop: CSARDGGIRISTDTQYF. In DNA form, the CDR3 reads TGCAGTGCTAGAGATGGCGGGATCCGAATCTCCACAGATACGCAGTATTTT.